This TCR beta chain is drawn from a study of blood T cell repertoires in COVID-19. Overall study context: There were acute and convalescent COVID-19 samples, and they came from the United States, Italy and Spain. Sources were T cells, B-cell-depleted T cells, or PBMCs; the material itself was cDNA or gDNA.

The V end lost 3 bases, the J end lost 4 bases, and 18 bases lay between the germline ends. This CDR3 contains 15 residues. CDR1 and CDR2 from the germline V gene are SQVTM and ANQGSEA. Per the authors' pipeline: Reference gene primer amplification gave estimated nucleated cell counts. Measured with immunoSEQ multiplex PCR; TCRdb has only the in-frame clones, and not every one. For V, J and clone size, that table is used; D and trimming come from the DNA. This repertoire shows 60,000 to 70,000 clones, around nine tenths found once; its top ten account for around 1.2%. Sequenced material: peripheral blood. This sequence originates from a woman between 55 and 75 years old with acute or convalescent COVID-19. The chain joins TRBV29-1 to TRBJ1-1; D gene uncertain. The CDR3 bases are TGCAGCGTTGATATGGCACCCGCGGAGGGCACTGAAGCTTTCTTT. This translates into CSVDMAPAEGTEAFF.